This record concerns one T cell receptor beta chain sequence. The antigen is undetermined. The entry originates in a study of CD8 T cells in ankylosing spondylitis. Study-level findings and limits: About 8 highly homologous variants made up a TCR beta motif, and this motif appeared characteristic of ankylosing spondylitis blood.

Making the TCR beta libraries involved quantitative 5'-RACE with molecular barcodes. From the 5' RACE reads, TCRdb called clonotypes with MiXCR, one entry per CDR3 protein. The repertoire has around 340,000 distinct CDR3 sequences, roughly 14% of them found once; the top ten carry about 1%. CDR1 is SGHRS and CDR2 is YFSETQ in the germline V gene. This CDR3 has 14 amino acids. V dropped 0 bases and J dropped 6 bases, with 10 bases sitting between them. The sequenced material came from blood, either unsorted or a sorted T cell fraction (not recorded which). The origin of this receptor is a male donor with ankylosing spondylitis or in good health (not recorded which). The genes are TRBV5-1 and TRBJ2-1, with D tentatively TRBD2 (5 bases). The CDR3 loop reads CASSLDGKRNEQFF. For the CDR3, the DNA is TGCGCCAGCAGCTTGGACGGGAAACGCAATGAGCAGTTCTTC.